This TCR beta chain originates from a study of T-cell memory formation after mild COVID-19 (dated by TCRdb to 2020 to 2022). Background on the whole study: TCR sequence clusters from the two donors were largely donor specific. In two donors, T-cell clones that expanded and contracted after mild COVID-19 were tracked by sequencing TCRalpha and TCRbeta repertoires over time. Two young, previously healthy adult volunteers, one female and one male, were included in the cohort.

PBMCs were isolated by Ficoll-Paque density gradient centrifugation. What the work shows at the level of the full study, not this receptor alone: Clones that contracted from day 15 to 85 showed balanced CD4/CD8 phenotypes, whereas a second wave of clones that expanded from day 15 to 37 leaned towards CD4+. Only a couple of mild cases were covered by the study, and larger cohorts that include severe cases with pre-infection samples were considered necessary. Contracting CD4+ clones turned up mainly in the CM and EM memory subsets, whereas EMRA was where CD8+ clones were enriched. The detection of some responding clones in pre-infection memory suggests that pre-existing cross-reactive memory T cells joined the SARS-CoV-2 response. Whether the second-wave clones peaking on day 37 were SARS-CoV-2 specific was not confirmed.

Sequencing relied on an Illumina NovaSeq 6000. TCRalpha and TCRbeta cDNA libraries were constructed by 5'RACE with constant-segment primers, with sample barcodes and unique molecular identifiers being introduced. Trizol reagent was used to extract RNA from every sample. Library amplification was performed in two PCR steps, and a second sample barcode and Illumina TruSeq adapters were introduced in the second step. Libraries were sequenced on an Illumina NovaSeq with 2 x 150 bp paired-end reads. In the authors' own workflow: With migec v1.2.7, reads were demultiplexed and then collapsed into UMI-guided consensus sequences. Using mixcr v2.1.11, UMI consensuses were aligned to TRA and TRB V and J templates and then assembled into clonotypes. A clonotype was counted as expanded or contracted only when both edgeR and NoisET called the clonotype significant, with the noise models trained on biological replicates. For edgeR calls, the thresholds were a false discovery rate-adjusted p below 0.01 and a log2 fold-change of 1. PCA with hierarchical clustering of max-normalized trajectories of the 1000 most abundant clonotypes was used as exploratory dynamics analysis. Separately sequenced CD4+ and CD8+ repertoires were used to assign the CD4 or CD8 phenotype of responding clones. Clones were called with MiXCR by TCRdb after fastp trimmed the public reads at Q25, and only in-frame beta chains were retained. Records with the same CDR3 protein are collapsed into one entry carrying the most frequent genes and DNA. The V and J calls reflect TCRdb's pipeline rather than the authors' work. Across this sample there are about 560,000 distinct CDR3 sequences, with 17% seen only once. The leading ten clones occupy about 7.4% of the sample.

Points on this clonotype: Its antigen is currently not known. Base qualities are not provided; no much larger clone lies one nucleotide away.

The TCR comes from an adult woman who had mild COVID-19 (a few samples of this study predate the infection). The sample titles of this study are shuffled in the database, so cell type and time point are left out; the donor was told from shared clones. Sequenced: PBMCs or a T cell subset sorted from them (not recorded which).

CDR3 loop: CASSPQRGGRFTGELFF. The base sequence is TGTGCCAGCAGCCCCCAGCGGGGGGGCCGGTTCACCGGGGAGCTGTTTTTT. The rearrangement combines TRBV13 with TRBJ2-2, with 10 junctional bases fitting TRBD2. The CDR3 contains 17 residues, cysteine and phenylalanine counted. Just the 51-base CDR3 DNA is kept, in frame starting at base 1. The CDR1 and CDR2 encoded by the germline V gene (reference sequence) are PRHDT and FYEKMQ. After removal of 5 bases from V and 4 bases from J, the junction retains 10 bases not matched to a gene. The variable domain in full, with residues beyond the CDR3 obtained from the reference TRBV13 and TRBJ2-2 genes, is AAGVIQSPRHLIKEKRETATLKCYPIPRHDTVYWYQQGPGQDPQFLISFYEKMQSDKGSIPDRFSAQQFSDYHSELNMSSLELGDSALYFCASSPQRGGRFTGELFFGEGSRLTVL.